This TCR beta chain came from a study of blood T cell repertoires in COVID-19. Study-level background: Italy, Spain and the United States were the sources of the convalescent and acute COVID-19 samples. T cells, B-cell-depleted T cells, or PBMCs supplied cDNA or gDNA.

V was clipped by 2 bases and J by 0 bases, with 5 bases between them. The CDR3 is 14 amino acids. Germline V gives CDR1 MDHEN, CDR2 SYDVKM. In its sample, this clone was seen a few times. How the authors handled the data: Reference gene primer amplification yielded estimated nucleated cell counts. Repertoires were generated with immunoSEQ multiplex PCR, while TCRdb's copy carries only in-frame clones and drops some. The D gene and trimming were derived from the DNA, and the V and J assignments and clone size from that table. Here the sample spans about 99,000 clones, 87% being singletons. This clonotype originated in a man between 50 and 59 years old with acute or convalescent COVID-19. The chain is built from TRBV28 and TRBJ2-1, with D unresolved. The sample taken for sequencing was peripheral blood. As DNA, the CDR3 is TGTGCCAGCAGTTTAGTCCGCTCCTACAATGAGCAGTTCTTC. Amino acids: CASSLVRSYNEQFF.